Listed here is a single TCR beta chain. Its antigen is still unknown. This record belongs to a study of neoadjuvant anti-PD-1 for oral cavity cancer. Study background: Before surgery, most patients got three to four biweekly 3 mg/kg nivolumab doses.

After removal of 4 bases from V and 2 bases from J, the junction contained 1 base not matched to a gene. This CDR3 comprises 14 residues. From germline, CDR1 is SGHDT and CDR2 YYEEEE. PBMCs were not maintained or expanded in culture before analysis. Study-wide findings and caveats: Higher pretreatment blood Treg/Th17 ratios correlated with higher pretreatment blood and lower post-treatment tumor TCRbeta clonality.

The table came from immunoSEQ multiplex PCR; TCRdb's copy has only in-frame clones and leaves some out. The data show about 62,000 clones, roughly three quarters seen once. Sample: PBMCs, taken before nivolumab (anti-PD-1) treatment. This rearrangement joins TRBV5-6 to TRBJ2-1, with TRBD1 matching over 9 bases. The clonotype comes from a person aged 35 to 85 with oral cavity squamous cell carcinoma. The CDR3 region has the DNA TGTGCCAGCAGCAGGGACAGGGCCTACAATGAGCAGTTCTTC. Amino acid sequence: CASSRDRAYNEQFF.